The sequence of this T cell receptor (beta chain) was determined in a study of OX40 agonist ivuxolimab in advanced cancers. Repertoires were generated with immunoSEQ multiplex PCR, while TCRdb's copy carries only in-frame clones and drops some. The profile shows about 51,000 clones, about 90% of them singletons. About this clone: This sample includes further DNA sequences coding for the same CDR3.

This CDR3 is built from 14 residues. Germline trimming cut 3 bases from V and 4 bases from J; bases unmatched to any gene: 5. Germline V CDR1 and CDR2: LNHDA, SQIVND (reference sequence). Sample: CD4+ or CD8+ T cells sorted from blood, taken in a trial of the OX40 agonist ivuxolimab. The chain has TRBV19 and TRBJ2-7, with 8 bases that match TRBD1. The sequence was collected from an adult with an advanced solid tumor such as melanoma, head and neck, liver or kidney cancer. The CDR3 nucleotides are TGTGCCAGTAGTATCCGGACAGGGCTATACGAGCAGTACTTC. This gives the protein CASSIRTGLYEQYF. The full variable domain, in which reference TRBV19 and TRBJ2-7 provide the parts outside the CDR3, is DGGITQSPKYLFRKEGQNVTLSCEQNLNHDAMYWYRQDPGQGLRLIYYSQIVNDFQKGDIAEGYSVSREKKESFPLTVTSAQKNPTAFYLCASSIRTGLYEQYFGPGTRLTVT.